This is a list of T cell receptor beta chains from one sample in a study of control samples from healthy donors and cancer patients. Generated by immunoSEQ multiplex PCR, the TCRdb table keeps only in-frame clones and is missing some. The sample includes about 120,000 clones, 92% of them seen just once. The specimen sequenced was blood. The receptors were gathered from a man aged 18 to 30 in good health. CDR3s include the opening cysteine and the closing phenylalanine or tryptophan. A D gene is named only where the DNA matches it firmly. Only part of the rows carry a size: once, few, many, or a class if the clone is expanded.

v_gene: TRBV5-1
d_gene: NA
abundance: NA
j_gene: TRBJ1-6
CDR3nt: TGCGCCAGCAGCCCTAGGGGAGGTTCACCCCTCCACTTT
CDR3aa: CASSPRGGSPLHF

v_gene: TRBV19
d_gene: TRBD1
abundance: NA
j_gene: TRBJ2-2
CDR3nt: TGTGCCAGTAGTATCGCGACAGGGGGCGCGTACACCGGGGAGCTGTTTTTT
CDR3aa: CASSIATGGAYTGELFF

v_gene: TRBV10-2
d_gene: NA
abundance: NA
j_gene: TRBJ2-3
CDR3nt: TGCGCCAGCAGTGAGATGAGGGGGGGGACAGATACGCAGTATTTT
CDR3aa: CASSEMRGGTDTQYF

v_gene: TRBV12-3/TRBV12-4
d_gene: NA
abundance: NA
j_gene: TRBJ1-1
CDR3nt: TGTGCCAGCAGTTTAATTTGGGGTGGTGAAGCTTTCTTT
CDR3aa: CASSLIWGGEAFF

v_gene: TRBV11-1
d_gene: NA
abundance: NA
j_gene: TRBJ1-1
CDR3nt: TGTGCCAGCAGCTACTCACGAAGCACTGAAGCTTTCTTT
CDR3aa: CASSYSRSTEAFF

v_gene: TRBV11-3
d_gene: TRBD1
abundance: NA
j_gene: TRBJ1-2
CDR3nt: TGTGCCAGCAGAAAAGGGGGCTACTATGGCTACACCTTC
CDR3aa: CASRKGGYYGYTF

v_gene: TRBV2
d_gene: NA
abundance: NA
j_gene: TRBJ1-5
CDR3nt: TGTGCCAGCAGTCTACACAGGGCTCAGCCCCAGCATTTT
CDR3aa: CASSLHRAQPQHF

v_gene: TRBV5-1
d_gene: NA
abundance: NA
j_gene: TRBJ1-2
CDR3nt: TGCGCCAGCAGCTTCTTTCCGGGGAACTATGGCTACACCTTC
CDR3aa: CASSFFPGNYGYTF

v_gene: TRBV3-1/TRBV3-2
d_gene: NA
abundance: NA
j_gene: TRBJ1-2
CDR3nt: TGTGCCAGCAGCCAAGGGGTGGAGGCGGCCCACTATGGCTACACCTTC
CDR3aa: CASSQGVEAAHYGYTF

v_gene: TRBV5-1
d_gene: NA
abundance: NA
j_gene: TRBJ1-2
CDR3nt: TGCGCCAGCAGCTTGGATACAGACAACACGCGAGGCTACACCTTC
CDR3aa: CASSLDTDNTRGYTF

v_gene: TRBV4-1
d_gene: TRBD2
abundance: NA
j_gene: TRBJ2-5
CDR3nt: TGCGCCAGCAGCCCTAGCGGGGGAGCTCAAGAGACCCAGTACTTC
CDR3aa: CASSPSGGAQETQYF

v_gene: TRBV28
d_gene: NA
abundance: NA
j_gene: TRBJ1-5
CDR3nt: TGTGCCAGCAGTCCGACTATTCAGCCCCAGCATTTT
CDR3aa: CASSPTIQPQHF

v_gene: TRBV7-9
d_gene: NA
abundance: NA
j_gene: TRBJ1-4
CDR3nt: TGTGCCAGCAGCTTATTCCGGGGACGGGATGAAAAACTGTTTTTT
CDR3aa: CASSLFRGRDEKLFF

v_gene: TRBV5-1
d_gene: TRBD2
abundance: once
j_gene: TRBJ2-5
CDR3nt: TGCGCCAGCAGCTATGCCGGGACTAGCGGGGCATCCCAAGAGACCCAGTACTTC
CDR3aa: CASSYAGTSGASQETQYF

v_gene: TRBV5-6
d_gene: TRBD1
abundance: NA
j_gene: TRBJ1-4
CDR3nt: TGTGCCAGCAGCTTGGTTGCCGGGACAGCGAATGAAAAACTGTTTTTT
CDR3aa: CASSLVAGTANEKLFF

v_gene: TRBV4-1
d_gene: NA
abundance: NA
j_gene: TRBJ2-4
CDR3nt: TGCGCCAGCAGCTCAAAGACTCCGGGTATTCAGTACTTC
CDR3aa: CASSSKTPGIQYF

v_gene: TRBV21-1
d_gene: NA
abundance: NA
j_gene: TRBJ1-2
CDR3nt: TGTGCCAGCAGCAAATGGGACCCCTCCTATGGCTACACCTTC
CDR3aa: CASSKWDPSYGYTF

v_gene: TRBV9
d_gene: TRBD1
abundance: NA
j_gene: TRBJ1-1
CDR3nt: TGTGCCAGCAGCGCCGACAGGGACACTGAAGCTTTCTTT
CDR3aa: CASSADRDTEAFF

v_gene: TRBV5-1
d_gene: NA
abundance: few
j_gene: TRBJ1-3
CDR3nt: TGCGCCAGCAGCTGCATCCACAGGGAAATAGTAACTGGAAACACCATATATTTT
CDR3aa: CASSCIHREIVTGNTIYF

v_gene: TRBV5-1
d_gene: NA
abundance: NA
j_gene: TRBJ2-2
CDR3nt: TGCGCCAGCAGCGATGATCGGGGGCCCGGGGAGCTGTTTTTT
CDR3aa: CASSDDRGPGELFF

v_gene: TRBV7-3
d_gene: TRBD1
abundance: NA
j_gene: TRBJ2-4
CDR3nt: TGTGCCAGCAGCTCGACCGACAGGGGGCGTACCCCTAGAGCCAAAAACATTCAGTACTTC
CDR3aa: CASSSTDRGRTPRAKNIQYF

v_gene: TRBV11-2
d_gene: TRBD2
abundance: NA
j_gene: TRBJ2-5
CDR3nt: TGTGCCAGCAGCTTGGGGACTAGCGGGGGGGAAGAGACCCAGTACTTC
CDR3aa: CASSLGTSGGEETQYF

v_gene: TRBV12-5
d_gene: NA
abundance: NA
j_gene: TRBJ2-5
CDR3nt: TGTGCTAGTGGTTTTTGGAAGACCCAGTACTTC
CDR3aa: CASGFWKTQYF

v_gene: TRBV4-2
d_gene: TRBD1
abundance: NA
j_gene: TRBJ1-2
CDR3nt: TGTGCCAGCAGCCAAGATAGGACAGGGTTGGGCTATGGCTACACCTTC
CDR3aa: CASSQDRTGLGYGYTF

v_gene: TRBV6-1
d_gene: TRBD2
abundance: NA
j_gene: TRBJ2-3
CDR3nt: TGTGCCAGCAGTGCCCGACTAGCGGGATCTAGCACAGATACGCAGTATTTT
CDR3aa: CASSARLAGSSTDTQYF

v_gene: TRBV2
d_gene: NA
abundance: NA
j_gene: TRBJ2-7
CDR3nt: TGTGCCAGCAGTGGCTCAGGGCGGGAGCAGTACTTC
CDR3aa: CASSGSGREQYF

v_gene: TRBV2
d_gene: TRBD2
abundance: NA
j_gene: TRBJ2-3
CDR3nt: TGTGCCAGCACCCTAGCGGAGACAGATACGCAGTATTTT
CDR3aa: CASTLAETDTQYF

v_gene: TRBV9
d_gene: NA
abundance: NA
j_gene: TRBJ1-1
CDR3nt: TGTGCCAGCAGCGTCCAGGGTAACACTGAAGCTTTCTTT
CDR3aa: CASSVQGNTEAFF

v_gene: TRBV2
d_gene: TRBD1
abundance: NA
j_gene: TRBJ1-1
CDR3nt: TGTGCCAGCACCGCAGGGGGTAGAAGGAACACTGAAGCTTTCTTT
CDR3aa: CASTAGGRRNTEAFF

v_gene: TRBV3-1/TRBV3-2
d_gene: NA
abundance: once
j_gene: TRBJ1-1
CDR3nt: TGTGCCAGCAGTTATGCTGGGACAACGAACACTGAAGCTTTCTTT
CDR3aa: CASSYAGTTNTEAFF

v_gene: TRBV28
d_gene: NA
abundance: once
j_gene: TRBJ1-2
CDR3nt: TGTGCCAGCAGCTCTGCGGGCAGGCACTATGGCTACACCTTC
CDR3aa: CASSSAGRHYGYTF

v_gene: TRBV9
d_gene: NA
abundance: NA
j_gene: TRBJ1-1
CDR3nt: TGTGCCAGCAGCGTAGACAGGGACACTGAAGCTTTCTTT
CDR3aa: CASSVDRDTEAFF

v_gene: TRBV5-1
d_gene: TRBD1
abundance: NA
j_gene: TRBJ2-7
CDR3nt: TGCGCCAGCAGCTTGACGCCGGGACAGGGGTACGAGCAGTACTTC
CDR3aa: CASSLTPGQGYEQYF

v_gene: TRBV9
d_gene: NA
abundance: NA
j_gene: TRBJ2-5
CDR3nt: TGTGCCAGCAGCGTATGGGAGACCCAGTACTTC
CDR3aa: CASSVWETQYF

v_gene: TRBV18
d_gene: TRBD2
abundance: NA
j_gene: TRBJ2-3
CDR3nt: TGTGCCAGCTCACCTGGACCGACTAGCGGAAGCACAGATACGCAGTATTTT
CDR3aa: CASSPGPTSGSTDTQYF

v_gene: TRBV6-5
d_gene: NA
abundance: NA
j_gene: TRBJ1-5
CDR3nt: TGTGCCAGTTCTAGCAATCAGCCCCAGCATTTT
CDR3aa: CASSSNQPQHF

v_gene: TRBV5-4
d_gene: NA
abundance: NA
j_gene: TRBJ1-3
CDR3nt: TGTGCCAGCAGCTCGGGGCCTCGAAACACCATATATTTT
CDR3aa: CASSSGPRNTIYF

v_gene: TRBV2
d_gene: NA
abundance: NA
j_gene: TRBJ2-3
CDR3nt: TGTGCCAGCAGTGAATACCTTAACACAGATACGCAGTATTTT
CDR3aa: CASSEYLNTDTQYF

v_gene: TRBV7-9
d_gene: NA
abundance: once
j_gene: TRBJ2-2
CDR3nt: TGTGCCAGCAGCTTAAAGGACACCGGGGAGCTGTTTTTT
CDR3aa: CASSLKDTGELFF

v_gene: TRBV5-5
d_gene: NA
abundance: NA
j_gene: TRBJ2-5
CDR3nt: TGTGCCAGCACGAGCGGACCTCAAGAGACCCAGTACTTC
CDR3aa: CASTSGPQETQYF

v_gene: TRBV6-6
d_gene: NA
abundance: NA
j_gene: TRBJ2-7
CDR3nt: TGTGCCAGCAGGGACAGCTACGAGCAGTACTTC
CDR3aa: CASRDSYEQYF

v_gene: TRBV19
d_gene: NA
abundance: NA
j_gene: TRBJ2-3
CDR3nt: TGTGCCAGTAGAAGAGCAGACGTGTTGACCACAGATACGCAGTATTTT
CDR3aa: CASRRADVLTTDTQYF

v_gene: TRBV5-1
d_gene: NA
abundance: NA
j_gene: TRBJ2-2
CDR3nt: TGCGCCAGCAGCCGCCGAGGGGGGGCCGGGGAGCTGTTTTTT
CDR3aa: CASSRRGGAGELFF

v_gene: TRBV9
d_gene: NA
abundance: NA
j_gene: TRBJ2-1
CDR3nt: TGTGCCAGCAGCGTTGACAATGAGCAGTTCTTC
CDR3aa: CASSVDNEQFF

v_gene: TRBV4-1
d_gene: NA
abundance: NA
j_gene: TRBJ1-2
CDR3nt: TGCGCCAGCAGCCAAGATGTGAACTGGAGCTATGGCTACACCTTC
CDR3aa: CASSQDVNWSYGYTF